These 23 T cell receptor beta chains originate from one sample sequenced in a study of cytomegalovirus exposure and HLA in healthy donors. The PCR was carried out with 60 Vbeta primers and 13 Jbeta primers. The table came from immunoSEQ multiplex PCR; TCRdb's copy has only in-frame clones and leaves some out. The sample lists about 200,000 clones, 70% to 90% occurring once. Material: PBMCs. These receptors were collected from a young woman in good health and CMV-seronegative.

This clone has a handful of counts. The chain uses TRBV14 and TRBJ2-4; TRBD2 is a possible D gene (5 bases). Germline V gene data show CDR1 as SGHDN and CDR2 as FVKESK. The CDR3 covers 16 residues. V lost 2 bases and J 8 bases, leaving 19 bases between the germline ends. The CDR3 protein is CASSQLVREPKDIQYF. The DNA for the CDR3 is TGTGCCAGCAGCCAATTAGTTAGGGAGCCGAAGGACATTCAGTACTTC.

This chain uses TRBV19 with TRBJ1-1, with D possibly matching TRBD1 (5 bases). Germline assignment: CDR1 LNHDA and CDR2 SQIVND (reference sequence). The CDR3 has 15 residues. The germline V and J ends were trimmed by 4 bases and 4 bases, with 16 bases remaining between them. CDR3 in amino acids: CASSTSTRGSTEAFF. DNA for the CDR3: TGTGCCAGTAGTACCTCTACCCGGGGGAGCACTGAAGCTTTCTTT.

The chain links TRBV10-3 to TRBJ1-1; no definite D call. The length of the CDR3 is 14 residues. Trimming removed 3 bases at V and 5 bases at J, with 13 bases between. Germline V gives CDR1 ENHRY, CDR2 SYGVKD. CDR3 nucleotide sequence: TGTGCCATCAGTGAAGGGCCGGGGAGTACTGAAGCTTTCTTT. Protein: CAISEGPGSTEAFF.

This rearrangement joins TRBV6-5 to TRBJ2-5; TRBD1 aligns across 9 bases. The CDR3 extends over 15 amino acids. V lost 6 bases to trimming and J lost 5 bases; unmatched junction nucleotides: 10. Per germline, CDR1 MNHEY and CDR2 SVGAGI. The CDR3 DNA reads as TGTGCCAGCAGCTTACAGGGGGCGCGGTGGGAGACCCAGTACTTC. Protein sequence: CASSLQGARWETQYF.

V is TRBV11-2 and J is TRBJ2-1; possibly TRBD2 for D (5 bases). Germline V gene sequence: CDR1 SGHAT, CDR2 FQNNGV. The V gene lost 3 bases and the J gene lost 3 bases, with 12 bases spanning the gap. The CDR3 has 15 amino acids. The CDR3 loop reads CASSLEIGLYNEQFF. CDR3 sequence (DNA): TGTGCCAGCAGCTTGGAAATCGGACTCTACAATGAGCAGTTCTTC.

The V and J genes are TRBV7-6 and TRBJ2-1, with a weak D call TRBD2 (6 bases). V was pared by 7 bases and J by 9 bases, with 19 bases between. Germline CDR1 is SGHVS and CDR2 is FNYEAQ. The CDR3 length is 14 residues. CDR3 DNA: TGTGCCAGCAAACCGGGACCCCTCGGGGGTGAGCAGTTCTTC. Translated, it gives CASKPGPLGGEQFF.

This clone was seen a single time. The rearrangement links TRBV28 to TRBJ1-1; unclear D gene. Trimming left V 4 bases short and J 3 bases short, with 18 bases between. The germline V gene encodes CDR1 MDHEN and CDR2 SYDVKM. This CDR3 spans 16 amino acids. The CDR3 nucleotides are TGTGCCAGCAGTTCTATACTTTCGAGGGTTGACACTGAAGCTTTCTTT. Amino acids: CASSSILSRVDTEAFF.

The rearrangement links TRBV19 to TRBJ2-2; 8 nucleotides match TRBD2. The CDR3 runs to 15 residues. J gave up 3 bases and V 6 bases, and 6 bases lay outside the gene matches. Germline V gene sequence: CDR1 LNHDA, CDR2 SQIVND (reference sequence). CDR3 amino acids: CASRTLSGDTGELFF. DNA of the CDR3: TGTGCCAGTAGGACCCTTAGCGGGGACACCGGGGAGCTGTTTTTT. Variable domain in full (rest from reference TRBV19 and TRBJ2-2): DGGITQSPKYLFRKEGQNVTLSCEQNLNHDAMYWYRQDPGQGLRLIYYSQIVNDFQKGDIAEGYSVSREKKESFPLTVTSAQKNPTAFYLCASRTLSGDTGELFFGEGSRLTVL.

This clone was found once. The rearrangement uses TRBV5-5 and TRBJ1-1; D gene ambiguous. The CDR3 runs to 16 residues. Germline V gene lookup returns CDR1 SGHKS and CDR2 YYEKEE (reference sequence). The ends were cut back, 3 bases at V and 5 bases at J, with 20 bases in the middle. CDR3 sequence (DNA): TGTGCCAGCAGCTCGCGAGGCCAGTCCTTTTATACTGAAGCTTTCTTT. Translation gives CASSSRGQSFYTEAFF.

The V and J genes are TRBV5-1 and TRBJ2-1, with D possibly matching TRBD2 (6 bases). CDR1 is SGHRS and CDR2 is YFSETQ in the germline V gene. The CDR3 covers 13 residues. Deletions cut 0 bases from V and 5 bases from J, with 6 bases between. The DNA for the CDR3 is TGCGCCAGCAGCTTGGGCGGGGACAATGAGCAGTTCTTC. This translates into CASSLGGDNEQFF.

The gene calls are TRBV5-4 and TRBJ2-5; the match to TRBD2 covers 7 bases. CDR3 length equals 15 residues. Germline V gives CDR1 SGHNT, CDR2 YYREEE (reference sequence). The V segment lost 3 bases and the J segment 1 base; nucleotides outside the gene matches: 6. The CDR3 spells CASSSKSGVQETQYF. The CDR3 coding sequence is TGTGCCAGCAGCTCAAAGAGCGGGGTCCAAGAGACCCAGTACTTC.

This clone was picked up one time. The chain employs TRBV20-1 and TRBJ1-2; D is perhaps TRBD1 (5 bases). Per germline, CDR1 DFQATT and CDR2 SNEGSKA (reference sequence). CDR3 length equals 10 residues. Trimming removed 4 bases at V and 6 bases at J, with 6 bases between. The CDR3 DNA reads TGCAGTGCTAAGGGGAATGGCTACACCTTC. Protein: CSAKGNGYTF.

This clone came up once. V gene TRBV7-9 combines with J gene TRBJ2-1, with D unresolved. The CDR3 has 14 amino acids. The germline V gene encodes CDR1 SEHNR and CDR2 FQNEAQ (reference sequence). The V and J ends lost 5 bases and 4 bases respectively, with 12 bases between them. CDR3 in amino acids: CASSHTTGYNEQFF. The CDR3, as DNA: TGTGCCAGCAGCCACACTACCGGATACAATGAGCAGTTCTTC.

This clone came up once. The chain joins TRBV9 to TRBJ1-3, with TRBD1 as a possible D gene (6 bases). Germline values: CDR1 SGDLS, CDR2 YYNGEE. The CDR3 is 14 residues long. V lost 7 bases to trimming and J lost 0 bases, with 11 bases between them. CDR3 region: CASSGVSSGNTIYF. The CDR3 DNA reads as TGTGCCAGCTCAGGGGTTAGCTCTGGAAACACCATATATTTT.

The chain joins TRBV4-1 to TRBJ1-1; D perhaps matches TRBD1 (5 bases). V lost 2 bases and J lost 0, with 7 bases in between. Germline V gene sequence: CDR1 MGHRA, CDR2 YSYEKL. The CDR3 spans 14 residues. The CDR3 DNA is TGCGCCAGCAGCCAAACAGGTATGAACACTGAAGCTTTCTTT. This translates into CASSQTGMNTEAFF.

V usage is TRBV7-9 and J usage is TRBJ2-7, with TRBD1 matching over 7 bases. Germline V gene sequence: CDR1 SEHNR, CDR2 FQNEAQ (reference sequence). The V segment lost 5 bases and the J segment 4 bases; nucleotides outside the gene matches: 11. CDR3 size: 15 residues. The CDR3 DNA reads TGTGCCAGCAGCCCCCGGGACAGTCCTCCTTACGAGCAGTACTTC. Protein: CASSPRDSPPYEQYF.

The chain links TRBV28 to TRBJ2-4; no reliable D call. The germline gives CDR1 MDHEN, CDR2 SYDVKM. This CDR3 is built from 14 residues. Between the trimmed V and J ends, which lost 2 bases and 8 bases, there was a span of 13 bases. CDR3 nucleotide sequence: TGTGCCAGCAGTTTACGACTCGCCCCTGACATTCAGTACTTC. Its protein product is CASSLRLAPDIQYF.

The genes are TRBV27 and TRBJ2-7; 8 positions match TRBD2. The CDR3 contains 13 residues. Germline CDR1 reads MNHEY; CDR2 reads SMNVEV (reference sequence). The ends lost 2 bases at V and 4 bases at J; junction bases unmatched: 1. The CDR3 sequence is CASSLGGRYEQYF. In DNA form, the CDR3 reads TGTGCCAGCAGTTTAGGCGGGAGGTACGAGCAGTACTTC.

The chain has TRBV11-2 and TRBJ2-3, with 10 bases identical to TRBD2. Germline assignment: CDR1 SGHAT and CDR2 FQNNGV. The CDR3 sequence is 14 residues long. V lost 3 bases, J lost 6 bases, and 3 bases stayed unmatched. CDR3 bases: TGTGCCAGCAGCTTTAGCGGGGGGTCCGATACGCAGTATTTT. Its protein is CASSFSGGSDTQYF.

The CDR3 DNA is TGTGCCAGCAGCGACAGACAGGGGAGCACAGATACGCAGTATTTT. Its protein is CASSDRQGSTDTQYF. The chain joins TRBV7-3 to TRBJ2-3; 8 nucleotides match TRBD1. V gave up 5 bases and J gave up 0 bases; unmatched junction bases: 4. The CDR3 is 15 residues long. Germline V gives CDR1 SGHTA, CDR2 FQGTGA.

The chain is built from TRBV27 and TRBJ2-1; 11 bases are a match to TRBD2. The CDR3 is made up of 16 amino acids. J gave up 5 bases and V 3 bases, and 6 bases lay outside the gene matches. The germline V gene has CDR1 MNHEY and CDR2 SMNVEV (reference sequence). The CDR3 nucleotides read TGTGCCAGCAGTTTTAGAGTAGCGGGAGGGAACAATGAGCAGTTCTTC. Its translation: CASSFRVAGGNNEQFF.

The chain is built from TRBV25-1 and TRBJ2-7; 14 bases map to TRBD2. The CDR3 contains 18 residues. The J segment lost 4 bases and the V segment lost 4 bases, leaving 12 bases of the junction unmatched. CDR1 MGHDK and CDR2 SYGVNS come from the germline V gene. CDR3 in amino acids: CASSGYQGTSGRGYEQYF. In DNA form, the CDR3 reads TGTGCCAGCAGTGGCTACCAGGGGACTAGCGGGAGAGGGTACGAGCAGTACTTC.

V gene TRBV6-5 combines with J gene TRBJ1-2, with a tentative D call TRBD1 (6 bases). Deletions cut 6 bases from V and 5 bases from J, with 13 bases between. This CDR3 has 13 amino acids. Germline assignment: CDR1 MNHEY and CDR2 SVGAGI. The CDR3: CASRQGKAYGYTF. The DNA of the CDR3 is TGTGCCAGCAGACAGGGTAAAGCTTATGGCTACACCTTC.